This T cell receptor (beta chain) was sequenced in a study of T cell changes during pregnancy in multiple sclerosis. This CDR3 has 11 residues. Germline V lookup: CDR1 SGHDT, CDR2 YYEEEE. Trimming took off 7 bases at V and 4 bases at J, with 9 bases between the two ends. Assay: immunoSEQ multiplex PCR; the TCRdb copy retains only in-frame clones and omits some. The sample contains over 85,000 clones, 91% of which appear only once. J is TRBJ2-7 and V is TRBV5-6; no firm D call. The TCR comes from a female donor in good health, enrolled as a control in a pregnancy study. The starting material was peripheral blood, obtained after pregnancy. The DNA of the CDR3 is TGTGCCAGCCTGAATGAGTACGAGCAGTACTTC. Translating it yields CASLNEYEQYF.